This T cell receptor (beta chain) is drawn from a study of regulatory T cells in long-lasting Graves disease. General study points: Persistent disease preferred TRBV28, TRBJ1-2 and TRBJ2-5; new disease, TRBV20-1 and TRBJ2-1.

A remark on this clonotype: Its target is unknown.

Time point defined: newly diagnosed GD, antithyroid drugs for less than 3 months. Following extraction of RNA from PBMCs, that RNA was used to make the TCR library. It was an endocrinology department in Xi'an, China, that provided the patients. HTBI primers from iRepertoire and Arm-PCR of CDR3 regions yielded the TCR beta libraries. As handled by the study authors: Samples revealed 62 TRBV and fewer than 15 TRBJ segments. Each CDR3 protein is one row after TCRdb ran MiXCR on the multiplex PCR reads. It is TCRdb's table, rather than the study itself, that gives the V and J calls and clone size. The table lists 250,000 to 300,000 distinct CDR3 sequences, 15% to 20% of them singletons, with around 15% in the top ten. CDR3 length equals 12 residues. Trimming took 6 bases from V and 7 from J; bases not matched to a gene: 3. Looked up from germline, CDR1 is MRHNA and CDR2 is SNTAGT. This sample was also put to use in a study of T cells in Graves' hyperthyroidism and ophthalmopathy.

Sample: peripheral blood mononuclear cells (PBMCs), taken at new diagnosis, from a patient treated with antithyroid drugs. The V gene is TRBV6-4, the J gene TRBJ1-2, with 9 bases that match TRBD1. This clonotype originated in a woman aged 25 to 39 with Graves disease. The chain's CDR3 is CASRQGASGYTF. The CDR3 DNA sequence: TGTGCCAGCAGACAGGGGGCCAGTGGCTACACCTTC.